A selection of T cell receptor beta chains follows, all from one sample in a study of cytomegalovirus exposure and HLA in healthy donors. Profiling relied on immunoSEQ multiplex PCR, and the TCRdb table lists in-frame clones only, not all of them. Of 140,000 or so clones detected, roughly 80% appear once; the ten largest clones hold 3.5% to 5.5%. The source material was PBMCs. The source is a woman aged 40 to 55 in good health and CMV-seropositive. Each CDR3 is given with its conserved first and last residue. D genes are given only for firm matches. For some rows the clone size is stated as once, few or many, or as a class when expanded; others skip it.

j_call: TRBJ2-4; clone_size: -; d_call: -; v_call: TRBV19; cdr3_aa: CASTQGPFKNIQYF; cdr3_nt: TGTGCCAGTACACAGGGCCCCTTCAAAAACATTCAGTACTTC
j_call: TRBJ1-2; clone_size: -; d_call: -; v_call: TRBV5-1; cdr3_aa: CASSLEVEAGTSPNYGYTF; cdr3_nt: TGCGCCAGCAGCTTGGAAGTAGAGGCAGGGACAAGCCCTAACTATGGCTACACCTTC
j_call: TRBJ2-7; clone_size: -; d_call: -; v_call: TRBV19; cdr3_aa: CASSMETGGYEQYF; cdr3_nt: TGTGCCAGTAGTATGGAGACAGGTGGCTACGAGCAGTACTTC
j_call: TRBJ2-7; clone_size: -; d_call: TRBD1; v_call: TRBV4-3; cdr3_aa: CASSLSGTGDGEQYF; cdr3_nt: TGCGCCAGCAGCCTTTCCGGGACAGGGGACGGCGAGCAGTACTTC
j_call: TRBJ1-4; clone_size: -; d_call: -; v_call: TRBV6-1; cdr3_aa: CATLSATNEKLFF; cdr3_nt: TGTGCCACCCTATCGGCAACTAATGAAAAACTGTTTTTT
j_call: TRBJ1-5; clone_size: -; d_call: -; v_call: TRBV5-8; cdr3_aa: CASSLVRAGYQPQHF; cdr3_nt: TGTGCCAGCAGCTTGGTTCGGGCAGGGTATCAGCCCCAGCATTTT
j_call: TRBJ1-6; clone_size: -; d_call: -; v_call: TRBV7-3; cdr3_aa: CASSLSGPSPLHF; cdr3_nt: TGTGCCAGCAGCTTATCAGGGCCTTCACCCCTCCACTTT
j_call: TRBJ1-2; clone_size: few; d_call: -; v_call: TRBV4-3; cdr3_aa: CASSQDGRGYTF; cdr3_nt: TGCGCCAGCAGCCAAGATGGGCGTGGCTACACCTTC
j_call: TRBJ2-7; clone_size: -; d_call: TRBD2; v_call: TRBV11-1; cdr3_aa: CASRGERGLQAYEQYF; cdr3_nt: TGTGCCAGCCGGGGGGAGCGGGGGCTCCAGGCCTACGAGCAGTACTTC
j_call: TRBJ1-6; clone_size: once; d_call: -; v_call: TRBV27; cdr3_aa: CASSPLGRGFHSPLHF; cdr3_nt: TGTGCCAGCAGTCCACTAGGACGGGGGTTCCATTCACCCCTCCACTTT
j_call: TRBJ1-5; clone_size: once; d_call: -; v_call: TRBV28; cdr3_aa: CASSPFRNQPQHF; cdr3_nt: TGTGCCAGCAGTCCTTTCCGCAATCAGCCCCAGCATTTT
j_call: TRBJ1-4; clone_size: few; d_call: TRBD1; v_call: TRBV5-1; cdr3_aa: CASSKGQPNEKLFF; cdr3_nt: TGCGCCAGCAGCAAGGGACAGCCTAATGAAAAACTGTTTTTT
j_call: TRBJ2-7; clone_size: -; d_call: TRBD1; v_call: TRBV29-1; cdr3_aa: CSALGTESSYEQYF; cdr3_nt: TGCAGCGCTTTGGGGACAGAGAGCTCCTACGAGCAGTACTTC
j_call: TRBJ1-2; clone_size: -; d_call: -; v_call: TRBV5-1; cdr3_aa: CASSIEPAGGYTF; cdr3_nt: TGCGCCAGCAGCATAGAACCGGCGGGAGGCTACACCTTC
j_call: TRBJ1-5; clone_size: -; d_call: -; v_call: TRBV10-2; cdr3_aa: CASSERGKSNQPQHF; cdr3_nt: TGCGCCAGCAGTGAAAGAGGGAAAAGCAATCAGCCCCAGCATTTT
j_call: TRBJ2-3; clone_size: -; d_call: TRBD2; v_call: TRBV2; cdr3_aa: CASSDGGGADTQYF; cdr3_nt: TGTGCCAGCAGTGACGGGGGGGGCGCAGATACGCAGTATTTT
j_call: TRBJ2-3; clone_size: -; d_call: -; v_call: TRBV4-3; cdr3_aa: CASSQDGATDTQYF; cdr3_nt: TGCGCCAGCAGCCAAGATGGAGCCACAGATACGCAGTATTTT
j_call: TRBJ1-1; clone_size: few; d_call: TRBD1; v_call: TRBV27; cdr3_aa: CASTRTGGGTEAFF; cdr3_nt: TGTGCCAGCACCAGGACAGGGGGCGGAACTGAAGCTTTCTTT
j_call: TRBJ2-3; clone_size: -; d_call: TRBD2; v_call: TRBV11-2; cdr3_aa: CASSWTSGSTDTQYF; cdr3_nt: TGTGCCAGCAGCTGGACTAGCGGGAGTACAGATACGCAGTATTTT
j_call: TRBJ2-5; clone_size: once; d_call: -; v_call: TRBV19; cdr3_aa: CASSMGSQETQYF; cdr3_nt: TGTGCCAGTAGTATGGGCAGCCAAGAGACCCAGTACTTC
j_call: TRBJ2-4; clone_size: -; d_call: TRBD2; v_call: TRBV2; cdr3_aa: CASSPISGEKYF; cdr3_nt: TGTGCCAGCAGCCCCATTAGCGGGGAGAAGTACTTC
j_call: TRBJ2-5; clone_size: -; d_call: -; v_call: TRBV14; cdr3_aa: CASSQYETGQETQYF; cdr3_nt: TGTGCCAGCAGCCAATATGAGACAGGTCAAGAGACCCAGTACTTC
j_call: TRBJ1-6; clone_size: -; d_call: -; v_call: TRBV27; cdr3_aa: CASSGRTYNSPLHF; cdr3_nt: TGTGCCAGCTCGGGGAGAACCTATAATTCACCCCTCCACTTT
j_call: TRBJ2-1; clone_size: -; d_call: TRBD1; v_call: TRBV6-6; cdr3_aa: CASSPSFGTAFNEQFF; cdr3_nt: TGTGCCAGCAGCCCATCTTTCGGGACAGCCTTCAATGAGCAGTTCTTC
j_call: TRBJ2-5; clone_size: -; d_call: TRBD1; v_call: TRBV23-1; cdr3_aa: CASSQSWDSRQQYF; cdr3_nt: TGCGCCAGCAGTCAATCGTGGGACAGTCGGCAACAGTACTTC
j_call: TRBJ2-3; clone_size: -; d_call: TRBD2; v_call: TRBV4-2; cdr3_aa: CASSQGVSGGAADTQYF; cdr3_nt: TGTGCCAGCAGCCAAGGGGTTAGCGGGGGGGCCGCAGATACGCAGTATTTT
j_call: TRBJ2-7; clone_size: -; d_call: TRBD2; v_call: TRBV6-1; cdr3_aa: CASRSTLAGGEQYF; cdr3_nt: TGTGCCAGCAGATCCACGTTAGCGGGAGGTGAGCAGTACTTC
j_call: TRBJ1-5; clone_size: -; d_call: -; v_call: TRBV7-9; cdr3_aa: CASSLERRWDQPQHF; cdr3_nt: TGTGCCAGCAGCTTAGAAAGGAGATGGGATCAGCCCCAGCATTTT
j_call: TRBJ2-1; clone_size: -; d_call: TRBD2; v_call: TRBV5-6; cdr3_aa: CASSFAGGNYNEQFF; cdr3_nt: TGTGCCAGCAGCTTTGCGGGAGGGAACTACAATGAGCAGTTCTTC
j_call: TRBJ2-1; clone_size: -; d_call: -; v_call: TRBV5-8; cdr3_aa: CASRPGPGNNEQFF; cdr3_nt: TGTGCCAGCAGACCCGGGCCCGGGAACAATGAGCAGTTCTTC
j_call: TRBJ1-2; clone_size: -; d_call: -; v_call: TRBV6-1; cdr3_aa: CASSETGSHGYTF; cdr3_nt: TGTGCCAGCAGTGAAACAGGATCTCACGGCTACACCTTC
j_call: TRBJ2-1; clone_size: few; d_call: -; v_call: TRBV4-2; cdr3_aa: CASSQIIDEQFF; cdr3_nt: TGTGCCAGCAGCCAAATTATCGATGAGCAGTTCTTC
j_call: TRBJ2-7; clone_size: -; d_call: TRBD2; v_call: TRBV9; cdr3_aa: CASSVGSGSAYEQYF; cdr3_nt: TGTGCCAGCAGCGTAGGTAGCGGGAGCGCCTACGAGCAGTACTTC
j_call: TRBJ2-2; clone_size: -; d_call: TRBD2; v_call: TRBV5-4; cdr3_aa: CASSSRTSGLTGELFF; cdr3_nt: TGTGCCAGCAGCTCAAGGACTAGCGGACTCACCGGGGAGCTGTTTTTT
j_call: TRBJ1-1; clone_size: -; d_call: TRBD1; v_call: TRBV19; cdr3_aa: CASRPFAGTGEVSTEAFF; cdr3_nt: TGTGCCAGTAGACCCTTCGCCGGGACAGGGGAGGTGAGCACTGAAGCTTTCTTT
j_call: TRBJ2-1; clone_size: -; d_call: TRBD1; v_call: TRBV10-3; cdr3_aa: CAISTTGGLWDEQFF; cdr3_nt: TGTGCCATCAGTACGACAGGGGGGTTGTGGGATGAGCAGTTCTTC
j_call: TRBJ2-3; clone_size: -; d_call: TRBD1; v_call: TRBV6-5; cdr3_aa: CASSYVGGADTDTQYF; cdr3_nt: TGTGCCAGCAGTTACGTAGGGGGCGCAGACACAGATACGCAGTATTTT
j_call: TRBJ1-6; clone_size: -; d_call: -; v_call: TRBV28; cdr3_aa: CASSLNRSPLHF; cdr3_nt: TGTGCCAGCAGTTTGAACAGGTCACCCCTCCACTTT
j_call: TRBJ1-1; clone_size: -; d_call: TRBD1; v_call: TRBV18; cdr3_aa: CASSQTGTGPSFEAFF; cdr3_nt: TGTGCCAGCTCACAAACCGGGACAGGGCCATCTTTTGAAGCTTTCTTT
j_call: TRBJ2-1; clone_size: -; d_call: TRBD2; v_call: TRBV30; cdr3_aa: CASSGRSYNEQFF; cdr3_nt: TGTGCGTCCAGCGGGAGGTCCTACAATGAGCAGTTCTTC
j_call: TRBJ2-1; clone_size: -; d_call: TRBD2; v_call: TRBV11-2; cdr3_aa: CASSLVLAGGQNEQFF; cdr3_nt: TGTGCCAGCAGCTTAGTGCTAGCGGGAGGGCAGAATGAGCAGTTCTTC